This TCR beta chain emerged from a study of shared clonotypes between healthy human individuals (dated by TCRdb to 2018 to 2020). A note on the overall study: Three men and a couple of women, aged 18 to 49 years, made up the cohort. Each donor's leukapheresis produced roughly between roughly 0.9 and 9 billion PBMCs. For each donor, three plates each were used for CD4 naive and CD4 memory, two plates were used for CD8 naive, and one plate was used for CD8 memory. Different laboratories and diverse techniques were used to prepare libraries and sequence TCR repertoires, to increase sequencing depth and limit assay-specific biases. To estimate repertoire size and how much clonotypes are shared between individuals, the study performed deep sequencing of blood TCR repertoires from a few healthy adults.

CD8 naive samples were CD45RO-negative cells positively selected for CCR7, giving a CD45RA+CCR7+ population that excluded TemRA cells. The donors were healthy, HIV-negative adults who had no recently reported acute infections or vaccinations. Every donor was a Caucasian adult residing in Nashville, Tennessee, USA. After blood collection by leukapheresis, PBMCs were isolated using Ficoll-Histopaque density gradient centrifugation and then cryopreserved in the vapor phase of liquid nitrogen. Purity and quantity of every magnetically sorted T cell population were checked by analytical flow cytometry. From each sorted fraction, genomic DNA was isolated and quantified by UV absorbance on a Nanodrop 2000c. Using the deep immunoSEQ assay, TCR CDR3 regions were amplified from genomic DNA by multiplex PCR. Extracted genomic DNA from each cell subset was spread evenly across all wells of several immunoSEQ 96-well plates, with each plate serving as a replicate. For sorted subsets, each replicate PCR was loaded with 200 to 250 ng genomic DNA, equivalent to some 31,000 T cell genomes. Purified libraries were quantified with a Qubit 3.0 fluorometer, sized on a Bioanalyzer 2100, and re-quantified with the KAPA Library Quantification kit. A separate single-read 150-cycle Illumina NextSeq 550 flow cell was used to sequence each immunoSEQ 96-well plate. For the original study's pipeline: The immunoSEQ output contained only junctional sequences without quality scores, so filtering could not match that applied to full-length reads. To assign V/J genes and CDR3, sequences were annotated using PyIR, a Python wrapper for IgBLAST v1.9, with IMGT germline references. Reads were filtered out if the reads had weak V/J assignments (E-value above 1e-6), no CDR3, stop codons, out-of-frame junctions, or ambiguous translated residues. V3J clonotypes were defined by identical inferred V gene, J gene, and CDR3 amino acid sequence. Percentage overlap between repertoires was computed as shared unique clonotypes divided by the size of the smaller repertoire. Richness of each repertoire was evaluated using RTK rarefaction, the Chao1 estimator, and Recon v2.1 estimates of unobserved clonotypes. OLGA was used to compute generation probabilities for all TCRbeta clonotypes that the gDNA method yielded from a handful of donors. The table was pulled from immuneACCESS by TCRdb, which kept in-frame rearrangements only. Such tables lose some clones; where checked, under half of the loss comes from unresolved V genes, and the rest has no known cause. The DNA was the basis for D and trimming; V, J and clone size are from that table. The sample yields roughly 810,000 clones; about 97% were counted once. Less than 0.3% of the sample is taken by the ten largest.

In this sample, this clone turned up once. No antigen is known for it. No much larger clone is present one base from it, and per-base qualities are unavailable. General conclusions and limits of the study: Sharing across a few donors was observed for approximately 4.6% of naive CD4, around 3.5% of naive CD8, about 2.3% of memory CD4, and about 0.4% of memory CD8 clonotypes. Sampling was restricted to blood, and TCR repertoires in tissue are likely to differ from TCR repertoires in blood. Naive subsets generally had larger estimated clonotype richness than memory subsets. Based on pairwise subsampling, the degree of clonotype sharing among donors was expected to be affected by sequencing depth. Compared with non-shared clonotypes, the clonotypes found in all four sorted-subset donors had higher generation probabilities. Incomplete sequencing was indicated by rarefaction of sorted-subset datasets, despite the large sequencing depth. The small number of donors limited the genetic and exposure-history diversity represented.

The V end loses 7 bases and the J end loses 2 bases, and a stretch of 9 bases separates them. CDR1 MNHNS and CDR2 SASEGT are derived from the germline V gene. The CDR3 sequence holds 12 residues, the cysteine and phenylalanine included. The DNA shown is the 36-base CDR3, in frame from base 1. The TCR was taken from a man younger than 40 in good health. The rearrangement combines TRBV6-1 with TRBJ2-7, with no D gene named confidently. The sample taken for sequencing was naive CD8+ T cells sorted from blood. Taken with the paper, the label for cell subset or site translates to: CD45RA+CCR7+. CDR3 protein: CASTAPPYEQYF. The bases read TGTGCCAGCACCGCACCCCCCTACGAGCAGTACTTC.